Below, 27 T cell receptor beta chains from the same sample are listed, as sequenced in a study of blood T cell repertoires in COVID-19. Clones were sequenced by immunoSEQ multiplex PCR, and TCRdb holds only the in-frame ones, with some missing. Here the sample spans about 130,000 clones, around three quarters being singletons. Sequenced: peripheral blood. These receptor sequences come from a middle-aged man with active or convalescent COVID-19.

The CDR3 nucleotides read TGCAGTGCTCTCCACGGGATCGAGCAGTACTTC. This gives the protein CSALHGIEQYF. The chain has TRBV20-1 and TRBJ2-7; D is possibly TRBD2 (5 bases). CDR3 size: 11 residues. Trimming took off 5 bases at V and 6 bases at J, with 11 bases between the two ends. The germline CDR1 and CDR2 sequences are DFQATT and SNEGSKA (reference sequence).

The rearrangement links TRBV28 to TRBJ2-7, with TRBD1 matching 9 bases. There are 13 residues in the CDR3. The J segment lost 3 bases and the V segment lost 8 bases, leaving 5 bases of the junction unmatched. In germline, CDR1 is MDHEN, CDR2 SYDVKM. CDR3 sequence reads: CASLPGQGYEQYF. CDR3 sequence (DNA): TGTGCCAGCCTTCCGGGACAGGGCTACGAGCAGTACTTC.

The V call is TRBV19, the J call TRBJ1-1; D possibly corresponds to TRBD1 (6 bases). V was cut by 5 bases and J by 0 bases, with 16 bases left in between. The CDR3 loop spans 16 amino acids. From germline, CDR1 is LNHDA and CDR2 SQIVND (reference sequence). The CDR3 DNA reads TGTGCCAGTAGTGTTAACGGTTGGACAGTGAACACTGAAGCTTTCTTT. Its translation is CASSVNGWTVNTEAFF.

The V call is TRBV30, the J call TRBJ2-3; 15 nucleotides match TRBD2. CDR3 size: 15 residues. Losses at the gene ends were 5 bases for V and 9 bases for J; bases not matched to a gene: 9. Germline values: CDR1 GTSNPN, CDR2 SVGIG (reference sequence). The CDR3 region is CAWSRTSGRADTQYF. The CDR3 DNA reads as TGTGCCTGGTCAAGGACTAGCGGGAGGGCCGACACGCAGTATTTT.

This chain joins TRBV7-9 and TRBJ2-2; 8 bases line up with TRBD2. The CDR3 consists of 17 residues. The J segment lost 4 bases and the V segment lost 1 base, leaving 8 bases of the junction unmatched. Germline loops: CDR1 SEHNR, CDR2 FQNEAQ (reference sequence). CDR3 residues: CASSLGRFRGGTGELFF. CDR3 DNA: TGTGCCAGCAGCTTAGGACGGTTCCGGGGGGGCACCGGGGAGCTGTTTTTT.

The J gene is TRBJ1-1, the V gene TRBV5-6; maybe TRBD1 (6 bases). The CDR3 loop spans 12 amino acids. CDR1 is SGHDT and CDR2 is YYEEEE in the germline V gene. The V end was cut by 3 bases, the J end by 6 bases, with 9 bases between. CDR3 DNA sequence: TGTGCCAGCAGCTACGGACAGTCTGAAGCTTTCTTT. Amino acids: CASSYGQSEAFF.

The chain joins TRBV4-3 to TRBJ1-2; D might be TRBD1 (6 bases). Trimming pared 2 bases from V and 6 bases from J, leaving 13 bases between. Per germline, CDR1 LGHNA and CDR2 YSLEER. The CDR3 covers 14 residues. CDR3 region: CASSQTQQGHGYTF. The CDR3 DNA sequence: TGCGCCAGCAGCCAAACACAACAGGGCCATGGCTACACCTTC.

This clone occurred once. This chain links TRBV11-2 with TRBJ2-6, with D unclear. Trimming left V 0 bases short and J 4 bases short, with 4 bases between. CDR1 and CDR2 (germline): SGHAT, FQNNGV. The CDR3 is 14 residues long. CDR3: CASSLDRGANVLTF. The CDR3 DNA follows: TGTGCCAGCAGCTTAGATCGGGGGGCCAACGTCCTGACTTTC.

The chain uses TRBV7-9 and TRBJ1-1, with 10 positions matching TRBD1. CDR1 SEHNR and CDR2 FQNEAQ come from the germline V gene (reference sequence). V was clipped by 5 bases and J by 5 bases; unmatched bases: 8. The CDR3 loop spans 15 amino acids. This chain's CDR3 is CASSLGTGADTEAFF. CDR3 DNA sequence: TGTGCCAGCAGCCTAGGGACAGGGGCGGATACTGAAGCTTTCTTT.

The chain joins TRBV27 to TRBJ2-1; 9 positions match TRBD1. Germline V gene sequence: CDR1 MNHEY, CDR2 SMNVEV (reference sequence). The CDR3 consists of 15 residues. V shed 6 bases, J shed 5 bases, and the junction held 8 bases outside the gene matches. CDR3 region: CASRPRQGVDNEQFF. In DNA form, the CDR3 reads TGTGCCAGCAGACCTAGACAGGGGGTAGACAATGAGCAGTTCTTC.

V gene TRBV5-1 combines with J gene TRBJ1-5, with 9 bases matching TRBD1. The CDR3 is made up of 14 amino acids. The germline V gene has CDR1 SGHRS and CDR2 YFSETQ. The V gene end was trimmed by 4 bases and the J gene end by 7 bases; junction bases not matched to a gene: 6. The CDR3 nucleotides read TGCGCCAGCAGCCCGGGGACAGGGTCCCAGCCCCAGCATTTT. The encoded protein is CASSPGTGSQPQHF.

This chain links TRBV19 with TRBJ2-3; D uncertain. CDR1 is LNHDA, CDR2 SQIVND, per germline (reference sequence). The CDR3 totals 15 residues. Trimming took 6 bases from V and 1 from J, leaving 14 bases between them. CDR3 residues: CASRNGPQGTDTQYF. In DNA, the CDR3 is TGTGCCAGTAGGAATGGGCCTCAAGGCACAGATACGCAGTATTTT.

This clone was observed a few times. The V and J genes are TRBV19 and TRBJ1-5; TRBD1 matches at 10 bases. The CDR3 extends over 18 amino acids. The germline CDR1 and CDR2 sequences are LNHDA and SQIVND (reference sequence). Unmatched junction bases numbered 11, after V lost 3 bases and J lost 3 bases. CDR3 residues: CASSINRDRGLYNQPQHF. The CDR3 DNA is TGTGCCAGTAGTATTAACCGGGACAGGGGATTGTACAATCAGCCCCAGCATTTT.

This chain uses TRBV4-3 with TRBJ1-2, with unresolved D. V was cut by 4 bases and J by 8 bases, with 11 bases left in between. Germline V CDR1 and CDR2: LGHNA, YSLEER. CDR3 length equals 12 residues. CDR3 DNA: TGCGCCAGCAGCCTCGGGAGTGTAGGCTACACCTTC. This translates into CASSLGSVGYTF.

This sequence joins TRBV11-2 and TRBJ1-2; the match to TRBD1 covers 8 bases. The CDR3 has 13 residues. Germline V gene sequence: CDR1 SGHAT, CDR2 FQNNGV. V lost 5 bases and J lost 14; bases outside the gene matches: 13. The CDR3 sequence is CASSPTHDRGGTF. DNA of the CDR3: TGTGCCAGCAGCCCAACTCACGACAGGGGAGGGACCTTC.

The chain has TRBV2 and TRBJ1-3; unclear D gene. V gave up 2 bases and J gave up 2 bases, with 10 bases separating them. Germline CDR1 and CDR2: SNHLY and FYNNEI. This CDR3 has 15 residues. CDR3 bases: TGTGCCAGCAGTGAAAGAGGCGCGGCTGGAAACACCATATATTTT. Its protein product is CASSERGAAGNTIYF.

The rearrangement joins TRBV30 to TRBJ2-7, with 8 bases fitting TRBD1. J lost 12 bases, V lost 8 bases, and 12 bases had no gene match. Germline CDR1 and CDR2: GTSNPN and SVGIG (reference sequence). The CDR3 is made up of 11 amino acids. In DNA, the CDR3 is TGTGCCGGAGGGATCGGACAGGGACGGTACTTC. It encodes CAGGIGQGRYF.

The CDR3: CATRGTGGFEPQHF. The DNA of the CDR3 is TGTGCCACCAGAGGGACAGGCGGATTTGAGCCCCAGCATTTT. V and J are TRBV24-1 and TRBJ1-5, with TRBD1 matching over 8 bases. CDR3 length: 14 amino acids. Germline CDR1 and CDR2: KGHDR and SFDVKD. The ends lost 7 bases at V and 8 bases at J; junction bases unmatched: 9.

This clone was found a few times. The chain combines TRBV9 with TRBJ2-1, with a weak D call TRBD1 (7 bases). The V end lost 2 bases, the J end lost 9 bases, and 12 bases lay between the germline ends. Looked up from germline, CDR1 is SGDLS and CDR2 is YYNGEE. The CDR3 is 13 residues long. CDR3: CASSVTRDSEQFF. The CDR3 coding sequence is TGTGCCAGCAGCGTCACGCGGGACAGTGAGCAGTTCTTC.

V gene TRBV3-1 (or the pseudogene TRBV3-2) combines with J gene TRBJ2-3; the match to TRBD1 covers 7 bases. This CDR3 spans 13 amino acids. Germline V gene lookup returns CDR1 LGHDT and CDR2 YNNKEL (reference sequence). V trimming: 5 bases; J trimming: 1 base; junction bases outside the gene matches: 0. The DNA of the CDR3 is TGTGCCAGCAGCGACAGGGGCACAGATACGCAGTATTTT. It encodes CASSDRGTDTQYF.

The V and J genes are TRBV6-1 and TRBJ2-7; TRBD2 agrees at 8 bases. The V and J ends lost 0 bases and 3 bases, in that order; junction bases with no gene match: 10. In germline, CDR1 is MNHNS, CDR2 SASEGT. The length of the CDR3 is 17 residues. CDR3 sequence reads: CASSEALNRGGGYEQYF. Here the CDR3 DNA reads TGTGCCAGCAGTGAAGCACTGAACCGGGGGGGCGGCTACGAGCAGTACTTC.

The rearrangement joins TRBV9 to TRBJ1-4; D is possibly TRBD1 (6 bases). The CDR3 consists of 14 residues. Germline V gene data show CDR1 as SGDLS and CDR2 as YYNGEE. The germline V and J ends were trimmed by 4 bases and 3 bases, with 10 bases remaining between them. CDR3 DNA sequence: TGTGCCAGCAGCTTCAGGGGCGCTAATGAAAAACTGTTTTTT. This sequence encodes CASSFRGANEKLFF. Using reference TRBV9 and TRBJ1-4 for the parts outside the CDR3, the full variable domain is DSGVTQTPKHLITATGQRVTLRCSPRSGDLSVYWYQQSLDQGLQFLIQYYNGEERAKGNILERFSAQQFPDLHSELNLSSLELGDSALYFCASSFRGANEKLFFGSGTQLSVL.

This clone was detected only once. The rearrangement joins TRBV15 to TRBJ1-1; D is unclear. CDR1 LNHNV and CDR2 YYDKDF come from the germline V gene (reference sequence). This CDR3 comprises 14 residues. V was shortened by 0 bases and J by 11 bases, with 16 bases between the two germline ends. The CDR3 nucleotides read TGTGCCACCAGCAGAGATCTCCCGGGGAATAATGCTTTCTTT. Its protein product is CATSRDLPGNNAFF. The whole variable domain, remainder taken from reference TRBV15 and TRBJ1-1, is DAMVIQNPRYQVTQFGKPVTLSCSQTLNHNVMYWYQQKSSQAPKLLFHYYDKDFNNEADTPDNFQSRRPNTSFCFLDIRSPGLGDTAMYLCATSRDLPGNNAFFGQGTRLTVV.

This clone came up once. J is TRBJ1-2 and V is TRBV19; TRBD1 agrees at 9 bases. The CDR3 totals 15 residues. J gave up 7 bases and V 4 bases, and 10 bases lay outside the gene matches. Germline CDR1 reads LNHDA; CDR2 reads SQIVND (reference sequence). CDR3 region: CASSKPGQGFSGYTF. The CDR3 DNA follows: TGTGCCAGTAGTAAACCGGGACAGGGCTTCTCTGGCTACACCTTC. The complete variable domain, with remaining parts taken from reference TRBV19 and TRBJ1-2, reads DGGITQSPKYLFRKEGQNVTLSCEQNLNHDAMYWYRQDPGQGLRLIYYSQIVNDFQKGDIAEGYSVSREKKESFPLTVTSAQKNPTAFYLCASSKPGQGFSGYTFGSGTRLTVV.

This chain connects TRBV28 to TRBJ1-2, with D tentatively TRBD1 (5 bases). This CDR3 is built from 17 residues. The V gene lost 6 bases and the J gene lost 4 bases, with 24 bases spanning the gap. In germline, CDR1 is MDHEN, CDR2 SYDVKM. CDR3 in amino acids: CASSPHSGEGNGYGYTF. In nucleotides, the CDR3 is TGTGCCAGCAGCCCTCATTCGGGGGAGGGGAACGGCTATGGCTACACCTTC.

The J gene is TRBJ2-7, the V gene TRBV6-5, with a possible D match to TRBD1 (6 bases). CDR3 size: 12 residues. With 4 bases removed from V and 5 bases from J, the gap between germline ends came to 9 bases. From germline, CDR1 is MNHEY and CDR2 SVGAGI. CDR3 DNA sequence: TGTGCCAGCAGTTTTCGGACAGACGAGCAGTACTTC. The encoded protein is CASSFRTDEQYF.

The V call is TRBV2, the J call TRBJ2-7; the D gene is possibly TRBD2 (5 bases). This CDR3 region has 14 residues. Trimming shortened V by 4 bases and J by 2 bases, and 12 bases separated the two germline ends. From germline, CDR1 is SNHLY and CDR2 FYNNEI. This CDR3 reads CASSGGGPTYEQYF. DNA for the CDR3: TGTGCCAGCAGTGGCGGAGGCCCTACCTACGAGCAGTACTTC.